This T cell receptor (beta chain) was identified during a study of technical replicates of blood from several donors. Sequenced by immunoSEQ multiplex PCR; TCRdb stores in-frame clones only, minus some. The repertoire holds fewer than 10,000 clones, with roughly nine tenths as singletons. What was sequenced was PBMCs. The sequence came from a human donor in good health.

The CDR3 spells CASSLNGGETQYF. The DNA of the CDR3 is TGTGCCAGCAGCTTAAACGGGGGAGAGACCCAGTACTTC. The chain is built from TRBV7-9 and TRBJ2-5; tentative D call: TRBD2 (6 bases). The germline V gene encodes CDR1 SEHNR and CDR2 FQNEAQ (reference sequence). The CDR3 contains 13 residues. V was cut by 2 bases and J by 4 bases, with 8 bases left in between. Using reference TRBV7-9 and TRBJ2-5 for the parts outside the CDR3, the full variable domain is DTGVSQNPRHKITKRGQNVTFRCDPISEHNRLYWYRQTLGQGPEFLTYFQNEAQLEKSRLLSDRFSAERPKGSFSTLEIQRTEQGDSAMYLCASSLNGGETQYFGPGTRLLVL.